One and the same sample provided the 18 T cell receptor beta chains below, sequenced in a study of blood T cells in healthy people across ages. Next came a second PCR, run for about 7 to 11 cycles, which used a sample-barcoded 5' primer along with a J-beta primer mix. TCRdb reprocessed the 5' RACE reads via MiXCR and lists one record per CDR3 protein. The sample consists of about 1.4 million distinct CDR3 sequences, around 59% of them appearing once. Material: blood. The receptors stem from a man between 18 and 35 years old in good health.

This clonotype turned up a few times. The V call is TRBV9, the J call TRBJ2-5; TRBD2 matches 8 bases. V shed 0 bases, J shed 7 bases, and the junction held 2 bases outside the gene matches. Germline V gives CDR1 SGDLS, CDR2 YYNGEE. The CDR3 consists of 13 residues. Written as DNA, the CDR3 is TGTGCCAGCAGCGTAGGGGGACTAGGGACCCAGTACTTC. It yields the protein CASSVGGLGTQYF.

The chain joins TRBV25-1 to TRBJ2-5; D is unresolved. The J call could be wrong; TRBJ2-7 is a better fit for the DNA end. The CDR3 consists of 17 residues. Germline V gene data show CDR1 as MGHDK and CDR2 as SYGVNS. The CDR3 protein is CASSEYRMAPSWDEQYF. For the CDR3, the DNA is TGTGCCAGCAGTGAATATAGGATGGCACCCAGCTGGGACGAGCAGTACTTC.

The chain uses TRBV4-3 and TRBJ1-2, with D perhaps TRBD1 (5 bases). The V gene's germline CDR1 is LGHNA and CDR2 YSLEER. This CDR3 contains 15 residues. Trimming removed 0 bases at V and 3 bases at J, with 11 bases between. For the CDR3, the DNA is TGCGCCAGCAGCCAAGACAGGGTAGCGTACTATGGCTACACCTTC. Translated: CASSQDRVAYYGYTF.

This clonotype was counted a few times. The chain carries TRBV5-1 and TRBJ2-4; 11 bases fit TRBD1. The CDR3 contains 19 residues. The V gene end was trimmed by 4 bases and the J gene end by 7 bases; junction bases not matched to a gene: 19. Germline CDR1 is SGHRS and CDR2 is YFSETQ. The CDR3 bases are TGCGCCAGCAGCGTACCGGGACAGGGGGTCGACGAAAGAAACAACATTCAGTACTTC. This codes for CASSVPGQGVDERNNIQYF.

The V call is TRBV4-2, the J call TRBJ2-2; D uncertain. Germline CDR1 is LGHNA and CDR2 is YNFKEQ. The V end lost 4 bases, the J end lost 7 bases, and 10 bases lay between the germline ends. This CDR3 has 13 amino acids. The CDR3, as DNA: TGTGCCAGCAGCCCAGCGCCGCGCGGGGAGCTGTTTTTT. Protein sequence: CASSPAPRGELFF.

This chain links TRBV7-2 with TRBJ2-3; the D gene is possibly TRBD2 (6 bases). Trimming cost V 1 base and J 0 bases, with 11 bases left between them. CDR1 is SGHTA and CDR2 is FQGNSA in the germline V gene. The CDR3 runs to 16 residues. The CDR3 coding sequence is TGTGCCAGCAGCTTAGGTGGCGGGGATAGCACAGATACGCAGTATTTT. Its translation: CASSLGGGDSTDTQYF.

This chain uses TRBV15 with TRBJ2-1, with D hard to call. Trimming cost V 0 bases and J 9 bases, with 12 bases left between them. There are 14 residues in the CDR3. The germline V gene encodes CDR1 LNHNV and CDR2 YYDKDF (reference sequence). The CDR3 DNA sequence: TGTGCCACCAGCAGAGAGCCAGCTACAAGTGAGCAGTTCTTC. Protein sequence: CATSREPATSEQFF.

DNA of the CDR3: TGTGCCAGCTCCTTCTCGGTCCAAGAGACCCAGTACTTC. Its protein is CASSFSVQETQYF. The chain recombines TRBV27 with TRBJ2-5; D ambiguous. Per the germline V gene, CDR1 is MNHEY and CDR2 is SMNVEV (reference sequence). The CDR3 is 13 residues long. V gave up 8 bases and J gave up 1 base, with 11 bases separating them.

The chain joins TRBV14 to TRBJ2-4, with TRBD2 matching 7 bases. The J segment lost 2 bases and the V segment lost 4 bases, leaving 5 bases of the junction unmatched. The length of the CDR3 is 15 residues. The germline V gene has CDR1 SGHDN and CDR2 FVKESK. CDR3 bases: TGTGCCAGCAGCCGCAGCGGGAAAACCAAAAACATTCAGTACTTC. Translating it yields CASSRSGKTKNIQYF.

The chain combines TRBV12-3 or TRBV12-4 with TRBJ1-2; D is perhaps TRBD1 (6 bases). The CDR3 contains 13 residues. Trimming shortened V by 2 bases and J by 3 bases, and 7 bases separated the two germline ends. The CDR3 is CASSLHRDYGYTF. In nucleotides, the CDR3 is TGTGCCAGCAGTTTACACAGGGACTATGGCTACACCTTC.

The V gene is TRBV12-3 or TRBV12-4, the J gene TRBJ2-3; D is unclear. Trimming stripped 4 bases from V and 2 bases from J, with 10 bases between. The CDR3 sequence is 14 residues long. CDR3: CASSSRPFTDTQYF. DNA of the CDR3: TGTGCCAGCAGTTCTAGACCGTTCACAGATACGCAGTATTTT.

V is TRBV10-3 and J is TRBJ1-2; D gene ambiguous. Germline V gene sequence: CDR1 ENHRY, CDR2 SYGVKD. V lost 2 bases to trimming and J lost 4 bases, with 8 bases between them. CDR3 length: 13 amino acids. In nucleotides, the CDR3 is TGTGCCATCAGTGAGGGGTCCCTCTATGGCTACACCTTC. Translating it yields CAISEGSLYGYTF.

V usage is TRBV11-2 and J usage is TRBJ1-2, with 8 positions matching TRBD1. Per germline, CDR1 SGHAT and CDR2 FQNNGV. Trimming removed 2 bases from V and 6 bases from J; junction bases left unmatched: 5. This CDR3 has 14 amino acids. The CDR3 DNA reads TGTGCCAGCAGCTTACCGGACAGGGACGATGGCTACACCTTC. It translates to CASSLPDRDDGYTF.

CDR3 sequence (DNA): TGTGCCAGCAGTGAAAGGCAGGGGGCTAATTCACCCCTCCACTTT. As protein: CASSERQGANSPLHF. V usage is TRBV6-1 and J usage is TRBJ1-6; TRBD1 aligns across 8 bases. Germline V gene data show CDR1 as MNHNS and CDR2 as SASEGT. The CDR3 consists of 15 residues. Trimming cost V 2 bases and J 6 bases; bases outside gene matches: 3.

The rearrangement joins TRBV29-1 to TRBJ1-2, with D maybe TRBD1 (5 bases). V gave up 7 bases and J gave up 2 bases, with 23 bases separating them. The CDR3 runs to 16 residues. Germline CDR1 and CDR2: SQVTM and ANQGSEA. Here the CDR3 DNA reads TGCAGCGCCTTGGGGGTCGAGGAGATCCTAAACTATGGCTACACCTTC. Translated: CSALGVEEILNYGYTF. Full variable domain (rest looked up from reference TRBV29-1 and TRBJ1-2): SAVISQKPSRDICQRGTSLTIQCQVDSQVTMMFWYRQQPGQSLTLIATANQGSEATYESGFVIDKFPISRPNLTFSTLTVSNMSPEDSSIYLCSALGVEEILNYGYTFGSGTRLTVV.

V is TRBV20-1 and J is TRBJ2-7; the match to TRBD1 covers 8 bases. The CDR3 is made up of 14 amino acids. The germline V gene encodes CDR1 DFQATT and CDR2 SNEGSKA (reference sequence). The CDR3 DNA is TGCAGCGCCGTACCGGGACAGGAACCCTACGAGCAGTACTTC. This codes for CSAVPGQEPYEQYF.

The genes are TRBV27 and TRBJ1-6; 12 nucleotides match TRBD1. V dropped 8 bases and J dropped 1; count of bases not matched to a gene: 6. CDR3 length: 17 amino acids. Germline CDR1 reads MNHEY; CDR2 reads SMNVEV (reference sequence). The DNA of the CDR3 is TGTGCCAGCGGGACAGGGGGCGCCGGATCCTATAATTCACCCCTCCACTTT. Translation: CASGTGGAGSYNSPLHF.

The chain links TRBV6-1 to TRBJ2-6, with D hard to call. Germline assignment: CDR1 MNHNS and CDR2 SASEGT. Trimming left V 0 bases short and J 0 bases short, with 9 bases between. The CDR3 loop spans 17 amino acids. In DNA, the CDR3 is TGTGCCAGCAGTGAAGCGCTTGTGAGCTCTGGGGCCAACGTCCTGACTTTC. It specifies CASSEALVSSGANVLTF.